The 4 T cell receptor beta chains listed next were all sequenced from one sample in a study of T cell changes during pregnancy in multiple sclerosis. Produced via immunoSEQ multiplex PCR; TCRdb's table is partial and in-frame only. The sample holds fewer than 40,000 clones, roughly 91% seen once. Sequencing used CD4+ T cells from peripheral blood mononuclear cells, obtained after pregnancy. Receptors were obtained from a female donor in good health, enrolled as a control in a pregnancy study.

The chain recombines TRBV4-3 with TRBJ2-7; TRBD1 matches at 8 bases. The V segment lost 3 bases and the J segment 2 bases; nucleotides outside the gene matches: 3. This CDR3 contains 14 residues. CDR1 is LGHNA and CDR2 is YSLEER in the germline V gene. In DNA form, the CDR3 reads TGCGCCAGCAGCCAGGCACAGGGGGCCTACGAGCAGTACTTC. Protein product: CASSQAQGAYEQYF.

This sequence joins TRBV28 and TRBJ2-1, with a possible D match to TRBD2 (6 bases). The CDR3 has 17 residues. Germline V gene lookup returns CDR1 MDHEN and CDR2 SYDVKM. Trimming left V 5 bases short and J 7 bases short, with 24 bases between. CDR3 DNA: TGTGCCAGCAGTCCGCCGGCCCCGGGACTTATGGCGAATGAGCAGTTCTTC. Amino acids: CASSPPAPGLMANEQFF.

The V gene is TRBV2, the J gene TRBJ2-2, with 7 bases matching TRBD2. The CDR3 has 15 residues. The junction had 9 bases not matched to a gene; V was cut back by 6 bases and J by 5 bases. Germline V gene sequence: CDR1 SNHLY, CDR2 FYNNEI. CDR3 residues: CASSPRAGVTGELFF. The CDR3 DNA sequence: TGTGCCAGCAGCCCTAGGGCGGGGGTTACCGGGGAGCTGTTTTTT.

The CDR3 DNA is TGTGCCATCAGTGAGTCTGCGGGGGCCTACAATGAGCAGTTCTTC. This codes for CAISESAGAYNEQFF. The genes are TRBV10-3 and TRBJ2-1; 7 bases agree with TRBD2. Trimming cost V 0 bases and J 2 bases; bases outside gene matches: 1. The CDR3 has 15 amino acids. CDR1 ENHRY and CDR2 SYGVKD come from the germline V gene.